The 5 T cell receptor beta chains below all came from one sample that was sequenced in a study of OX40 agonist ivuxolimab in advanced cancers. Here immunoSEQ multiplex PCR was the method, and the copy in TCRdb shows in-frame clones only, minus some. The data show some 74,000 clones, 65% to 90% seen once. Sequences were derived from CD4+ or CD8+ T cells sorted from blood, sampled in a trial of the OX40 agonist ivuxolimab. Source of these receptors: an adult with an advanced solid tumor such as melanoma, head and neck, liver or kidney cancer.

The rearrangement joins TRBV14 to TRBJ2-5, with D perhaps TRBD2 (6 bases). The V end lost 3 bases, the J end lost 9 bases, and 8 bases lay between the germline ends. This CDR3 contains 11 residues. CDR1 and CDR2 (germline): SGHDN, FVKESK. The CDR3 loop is CASSQEGAQYF. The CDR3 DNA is TGTGCCAGCAGCCAGGAGGGAGCCCAGTACTTC.

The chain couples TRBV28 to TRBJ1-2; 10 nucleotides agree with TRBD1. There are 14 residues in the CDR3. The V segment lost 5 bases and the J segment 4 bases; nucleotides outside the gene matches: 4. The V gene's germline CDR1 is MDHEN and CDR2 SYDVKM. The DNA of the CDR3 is TGTGCCAGCAGTCCCGGACAGGGGGGCTATGGCTACACCTTC. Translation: CASSPGQGGYGYTF.

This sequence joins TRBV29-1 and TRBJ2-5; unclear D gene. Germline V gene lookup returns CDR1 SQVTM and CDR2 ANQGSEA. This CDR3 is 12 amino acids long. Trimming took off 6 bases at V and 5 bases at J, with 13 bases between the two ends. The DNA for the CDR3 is TGCAGCGTAAAAACCGAGGCGGAGACCCAGTACTTC. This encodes CSVKTEAETQYF.

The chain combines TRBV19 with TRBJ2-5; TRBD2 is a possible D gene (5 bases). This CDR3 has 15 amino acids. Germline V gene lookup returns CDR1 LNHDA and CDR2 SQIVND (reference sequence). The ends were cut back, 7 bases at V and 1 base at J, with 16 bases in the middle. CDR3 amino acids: CASNLRPGFQETQYF. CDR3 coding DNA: TGTGCCAGTAACCTTCGACCGGGGTTCCAAGAGACCCAGTACTTC.

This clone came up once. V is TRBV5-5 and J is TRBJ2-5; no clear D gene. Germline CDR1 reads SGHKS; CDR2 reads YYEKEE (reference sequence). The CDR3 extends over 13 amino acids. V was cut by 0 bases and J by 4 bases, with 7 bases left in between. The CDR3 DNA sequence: TGTGCCAGCAGCTTGGAGGGCCGAGAGACCCAGTACTTC. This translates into CASSLEGRETQYF.